The 2 T cell receptor beta chains below all came from one sample that was sequenced in a study of monozygotic twins with inflammatory bowel disease. For each CDR3 protein, TCRdb gives one entry from its re-call of the 5' RACE reads, without DNA. Its clone listing holds about 350,000 distinct CDR3 sequences. Material: blood. These receptors were obtained from a human donor with ulcerative colitis or Crohn's disease, or a healthy co-twin of an affected twin (not recorded which).

This chain uses TRBV5-1 with TRBJ2-7; lacking DNA, the TRBD1 call made by TCRdb goes unchecked. CDR1 SGHRS and CDR2 YFSETQ come from the germline V gene. This CDR3 has 12 residues. CDR3 residues: CASSLEGGEQYF.

The chain uses TRBV6-2 or TRBV6-3 and TRBJ2-7; TCRdb calls TRBD1, which cannot be checked without DNA. Germline V lookup: CDR1 MNHEY, CDR2 SVGEGT. The CDR3 is 14 residues long. CDR3 residues: CASNRQSGAYEQYF.